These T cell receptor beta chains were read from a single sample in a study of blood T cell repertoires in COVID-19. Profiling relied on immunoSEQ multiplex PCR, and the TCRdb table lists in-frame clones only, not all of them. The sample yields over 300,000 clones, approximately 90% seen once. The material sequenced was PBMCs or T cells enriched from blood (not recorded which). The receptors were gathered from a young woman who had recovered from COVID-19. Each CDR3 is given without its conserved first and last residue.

ASSWYRTHKSYT	TRBV6-5	TRBJ1-2
ASSVSMNTEAF	TRBV2	TRBJ1-1
ASSLRHYNSPLH	TRBV27	TRBJ1-6
ASSRPGQMNTEAF	TRBV7-9	TRBJ1-1
ASQQGAVDEQY	TRBV18	TRBJ2-7
ASSYFGGQGEAF	TRBV6-5	TRBJ1-1
ASRTEIYEQY	TRBV2	TRBJ2-7
ATAGQGGSYEQY	TRBV10-3	TRBJ2-7
ASSITGSGNQPQH	TRBV19	TRBJ1-5
ASRMDGGTEAF	TRBV10-2	TRBJ1-1
AWEPGQGIYGYT	TRBV30	TRBJ1-2
ASSRTTGLYEQY	TRBV7-9	TRBJ2-7
ASSFGSGAYEQY	TRBV5-4	TRBJ2-7
ASNKQGPGNTIY	TRBV5-4	TRBJ1-3
ASRPFLAGVYNEQF	TRBV6-4	TRBJ2-1
ATSREREGPDTQY	TRBV15	TRBJ2-3
ASSPGQDHYGYT	TRBV18	TRBJ1-2
SVKAGGNTIY	TRBV29-1	TRBJ1-3
ASRLRQGAYQLSGANVLT	TRBV5-1	TRBJ2-6